This record covers a single T cell receptor beta chain. The antigen is undetermined. At one end the junction does not follow the germline gene, possibly because of a read error. Germline V gene data show CDR1 as MNHEY and CDR2 as SVGEGT. The CDR3 loop spans 12 amino acids. No cell sorting was done before RNA was extracted from the tissue. Newly diagnosed lung cancer patients had thoracic surgery in China, August–late 2014, without prior chemotherapy. The library came from three nested PCR rounds adapted from ARM-PCR protocols. TCRdb processed the multiplex PCR reads anew with MiXCR; each CDR3 protein has one entry. This table holds 75,000 to 95,000 distinct CDR3 sequences, about 67% found once. The record originates from a study of tumor and adjacent non-tumor tissue in lung cancer. Study outcomes and limitations: TCR diversity was significantly greater in tumor than normal lung tissue.

The source material was lung tumor tissue. The chain couples TRBV6-2 or TRBV6-3 to TRBJ1-1; D not resolved. This receptor was taken from a man in his fifties or sixties with non-small cell lung cancer. The CDR3 region is CASSYLNTEVFF. The CDR3 bases are TGTGCAAGCAGTTACCTGAACACTGAAGTTTTCTTT.